This T cell receptor (beta chain) was profiled in a study of PD-L1 blockade in urothelial cancer. Study-level information: Analysis of blood occurred 3 weeks (second dose) and 6 weeks after treatment start. A median of roughly 130,000 T cells was found in the blood samples.

Study-level points and caveats: For durable-benefit patients, tumor-associated blood clones expanded more at 3 weeks.

The time point was: pretreatment peripheral blood. It was locally advanced or metastatic urothelial carcinoma that patients had. The method was immunoSEQ multiplex PCR; TCRdb's version includes in-frame clones alone and lacks a portion of them. The sample yields under 95,000 clones, 80% to 85% seen once. The junction had 9 bases not matched to a gene; V was cut back by 2 bases and J by 5 bases. This CDR3 contains 15 residues. Germline lookup yields CDR1 SGHKS and CDR2 YYEKEE (reference sequence). As for this clone: What it recognizes is unknown.

The rearrangement links TRBV5-5 to TRBJ2-7; 8 bases are a match to TRBD2. The material sequenced was PBMCs, taken around atezolizumab (anti-PD-L1) treatment. This clonotype was sampled from a man between 60 and 75 years old with urothelial cancer. As DNA, the CDR3 is TGTGCCAGCAGCTTCTATGTAGCGGGGAAGGACGAGCAGTACTTC. Encoded protein: CASSFYVAGKDEQYF.